This T cell receptor beta chain stems from a study of blood T cell repertoires in COVID-19. Whole-study context: The cDNA or gDNA used as material had been derived from T cells, B-cell-depleted T cells, or PBMCs.

Only a few counts were recorded for this clone. Generated by immunoSEQ multiplex PCR, the TCRdb table keeps only in-frame clones and is missing some. This table holds 200,000 to 300,000 clones, around 89% found once. Trimming took off 5 bases at V and 7 bases at J, with 11 bases between the two ends. The CDR3 length is 13 residues. The V gene's germline CDR1 is LGHNA and CDR2 YSLEER. The specimen sequenced was peripheral blood. This sequence was found in a woman aged 30 to 39 with COVID-19, enrolled during active disease. The chain combines TRBV4-3 with TRBJ2-2; no reliable D call. CDR3 nucleotide sequence: TGCGCCAGCAGCAATAGTCCCTTCGGGGAGCTGTTTTTT. It codes for CASSNSPFGELFF.